The rows below give T cell receptor beta chains drawn from one sample of a study of molecular identifiers for immune sequencing clone quantification. From the PCR reads, TCRdb called clonotypes with MiXCR, one entry per CDR3 protein. This sample has over 600,000 distinct CDR3 sequences, with about 20% found just once. The sequencing sample was made of naive CD8+ T cells from blood, with Jurkat cell RNA spiked in. The origin of the receptors is a human donor in good health. Some libraries in this study had Jurkat cell RNA spiked in. The CDR3 runs from the conserved cysteine through the conserved F or W. The D gene is left open where the match is weak. The size entry is marked missing in some rows and otherwise reads once, few, many or a size class.

v_call: TRBV13; j_call: TRBJ1-1; d_call: .; clone_size: many; cdr3_nt: TGTGCCAGCAGCTTATTTCGGGGGACTGAAGCTTTCTTT; cdr3_aa: CASSLFRGTEAFF
v_call: TRBV20-1; j_call: TRBJ2-7; d_call: .; clone_size: .; cdr3_nt: TGCAGTGCTAGAGAACCACTAACCTACGGGCAGTACTTC; cdr3_aa: CSAREPLTYGQYF
v_call: TRBV6-2/TRBV6-3; j_call: TRBJ1-2; d_call: .; clone_size: many; cdr3_nt: TGTGCCAGCAGTTACTCGTCCCTAAGAATGACAGAGGATGGCTACACCTTC; cdr3_aa: CASSYSSLRMTEDGYTF
v_call: TRBV4-3; j_call: TRBJ2-3; d_call: .; clone_size: .; cdr3_nt: TGCGCCAGCGCCTCAGGGACCTTGAGGGGGATCGAAGATACGCAGTATTTT; cdr3_aa: CASASGTLRGIEDTQYF
v_call: TRBV20-1; j_call: TRBJ2-1; d_call: TRBD1; clone_size: .; cdr3_nt: TGCAGTGCTAGAGACCGGGACAGGGGCTACAATGAGCAGTTCTTC; cdr3_aa: CSARDRDRGYNEQFF
v_call: TRBV6-2/TRBV6-3; j_call: TRBJ2-6; d_call: .; clone_size: many; cdr3_nt: TGTGCCAGCAGTCCTACCGACACAGGATTATCTGGGGCCAACGTCCTGACTTTC; cdr3_aa: CASSPTDTGLSGANVLTF
v_call: TRBV27; j_call: TRBJ2-1; d_call: .; clone_size: .; cdr3_nt: TGTGCCAGCAGTACCCGGGCAAAAACCTACAATGAGCAGTTCTTC; cdr3_aa: CASSTRAKTYNEQFF
v_call: TRBV5-1; j_call: TRBJ2-7; d_call: .; clone_size: many; cdr3_nt: TGCGCCAGCAGCTTGGAGTGGGGGCGGGAGCAGTACTTC; cdr3_aa: CASSLEWGREQYF
v_call: TRBV27; j_call: TRBJ2-1; d_call: TRBD2; clone_size: few; cdr3_nt: TGTGCCAGCAGTTTCCCACCGACTAGCGGGGGAAACAATGAGCAGTTCTTC; cdr3_aa: CASSFPPTSGGNNEQFF
v_call: TRBV7-9; j_call: TRBJ2-3; d_call: .; clone_size: many; cdr3_nt: TGTGCCAGCAGCTCACGCCCGGCGGCCACAGATACGCAGTATTTT; cdr3_aa: CASSSRPAATDTQYF
v_call: TRBV19; j_call: TRBJ2-7; d_call: .; clone_size: .; cdr3_nt: TGTGCCAGTAAGGTCGGACCCCAAGGCTCCTACGAGCAGTACTTC; cdr3_aa: CASKVGPQGSYEQYF
v_call: TRBV7-9; j_call: TRBJ2-7; d_call: TRBD1; clone_size: few; cdr3_nt: TGTGCCAGCAGCCCAGCCCCCGGGACAGGCCCCTACGAGCAGTACTTC; cdr3_aa: CASSPAPGTGPYEQYF